These 5 T cell receptor beta chains came from one sample sequenced in a study of T cell responses to AZD1222 COVID-19 vaccine. Clones were read by immunoSEQ multiplex PCR, and TCRdb kept only the in-frame ones, dropping some. The sample includes about 200,000 clones, 93% seen only once; the top ten take about 1%. The source was peripheral blood, collected 28 days after the second AZD1222 dose. These receptors were taken from an adult who received the AZD1222 COVID-19 vaccine.

This sequence joins TRBV28 and TRBJ1-1; D is possibly TRBD1 (5 bases). V was trimmed by 1 base and J by 3 bases, leaving 12 bases between them. Germline V lookup: CDR1 MDHEN, CDR2 SYDVKM. The CDR3 loop spans 15 amino acids. CDR3 sequence (DNA): TGTGCCAGCAGTTTATCTTCGGTGGGGCACACTGAAGCTTTCTTT. Its protein product is CASSLSSVGHTEAFF.

V usage is TRBV3-1 (or the pseudogene TRBV3-2) and J usage is TRBJ1-2, with D hard to call. CDR1 is LGHDT, CDR2 YNNKEL, per germline (reference sequence). The CDR3 covers 14 residues. With 4 bases removed from V and 7 bases from J, the gap between germline ends came to 16 bases. The CDR3 nucleotides are TGTGCCAGCAGCCGCCTCCTGCAAATGGGTGGCTACACCTTC. Protein product: CASSRLLQMGGYTF.

CDR3 DNA sequence: TGTGCCAGCAGCTTTCGGGGAAACACTGAAGCTTTCTTT. This encodes CASSFRGNTEAFF. The chain is built from TRBV5-4 and TRBJ1-1, with no clear D. V was pared by 2 bases and J by 2 bases, with 7 bases between. Germline V gene sequence: CDR1 SGHNT, CDR2 YYREEE (reference sequence). The CDR3 sequence is 13 residues long.

V and J are TRBV19 and TRBJ1-2; TRBD1 agrees at 9 bases. The germline CDR1 and CDR2 sequences are LNHDA and SQIVND (reference sequence). V lost 2 bases and J lost 5; bases outside the gene matches: 12. The CDR3 consists of 17 residues. CDR3 loop: CASSIYGTGTLSYGYTF. The CDR3 DNA follows: TGTGCCAGTAGTATATACGGGACAGGGACCCTCTCTTATGGCTACACCTTC.

This chain joins TRBV10-3 and TRBJ1-5; unclear D gene. The CDR3 spans 13 residues. Germline CDR1 ENHRY, CDR2 SYGVKD. V was clipped by 11 bases and J by 5 bases, with 16 bases between them. This chain's CDR3 is CAAQRQGDQPQHF. CDR3 nucleotides: TGTGCCGCCCAGAGGCAAGGAGATCAGCCCCAGCATTTT.